This TCR beta chain was observed in a study of blood T cell repertoires in COVID-19. Trimming removed 2 bases from V and 8 bases from J, with 13 bases in between. CDR1 MNHNS and CDR2 SASEGT come from the germline V gene. This CDR3 contains 15 residues. Generated by immunoSEQ multiplex PCR, the TCRdb table keeps only in-frame clones and is missing some. The repertoire holds 40,000 to 60,000 clones, with 85% as singletons. This TCR came from a woman aged 60-70 years with acute or convalescent COVID-19. V usage is TRBV6-1 and J usage is TRBJ1-6, with D unresolved. Sequenced: peripheral blood. CDR3: CASSELHGDYSPLHF. The CDR3 DNA reads TGTGCCAGCAGTGAACTCCACGGGGATTATTCACCCCTCCACTTT.